The rows below give T cell receptor beta chains drawn from one sample of a study of blood T cells in healthy people across ages. One entry per CDR3 protein results from TCRdb running MiXCR on the 5' RACE reads. This table holds some 900,000 distinct CDR3 sequences, around 48% found once. Sequencing was carried out using blood. These receptor sequences come from a man in his thirties or forties in good health. Each CDR3 is given with its conserved first and last residue. Each record gives: V gene, clone size, J gene, D gene, CDR3 protein, CDR3 DNA. The D gene is left open where the match is weak. Only some rows state a clone size, as once, few, many or a class for expanded clones.

v_call: TRBV4-3
clone_size: .
j_call: TRBJ2-5
d_call: TRBD2
cdr3_aa: CASSSRTSGTSETQYF
cdr3_nt: TGCGCCAGCAGCTCGCGGACTAGCGGGACATCAGAGACCCAGTACTTC

v_call: TRBV21-1
clone_size: few
j_call: TRBJ1-2
d_call: .
cdr3_aa: CASSKATVLHYGYTF
cdr3_nt: TGTGCCAGCAGCAAAGCCACAGTCCTCCACTATGGCTACACCTTC

v_call: TRBV5-1
clone_size: .
j_call: TRBJ1-5
d_call: .
cdr3_aa: CASSAGGGSEPQHF
cdr3_nt: TGCGCCAGCAGCGCCGGAGGGGGTAGCGAGCCCCAGCATTTT

v_call: TRBV27
clone_size: .
j_call: TRBJ2-1
d_call: .
cdr3_aa: CASSLMGGSNNEQFF
cdr3_nt: TGTGCCAGCAGTTTAATGGGGGGTTCCAACAATGAGCAGTTCTTC

v_call: TRBV5-4
clone_size: .
j_call: TRBJ2-1
d_call: TRBD2
cdr3_aa: CASSAPSGGFYNEQFF
cdr3_nt: TGTGCCAGCAGCGCACCTAGCGGGGGGTTCTACAATGAGCAGTTCTTC

v_call: TRBV12-3/TRBV12-4
clone_size: .
j_call: TRBJ2-1
d_call: .
cdr3_aa: CASQSLSSYNEQFF
cdr3_nt: TGTGCCAGCCAATCCCTGAGCTCCTACAATGAGCAGTTCTTC

v_call: TRBV7-2
clone_size: .
j_call: TRBJ2-5
d_call: .
cdr3_aa: CASSPLGAGTKFQETQYF
cdr3_nt: TGTGCCAGCAGCCCCCTAGGCGCAGGGACAAAGTTCCAAGAGACCCAGTACTTC

v_call: TRBV20-1
clone_size: .
j_call: TRBJ2-1
d_call: .
cdr3_aa: CSASPGAKRPYNEQFF
cdr3_nt: TGCAGTGCTAGCCCCGGGGCAAAGCGTCCCTACAATGAGCAGTTCTTC

v_call: TRBV7-2
clone_size: .
j_call: TRBJ2-5
d_call: .
cdr3_aa: CTSSLVAGNEQYF
cdr3_nt: TGTACCAGCAGCTTAGTCGCGGGAAATGAGCAGTACTTC

v_call: TRBV7-2
clone_size: few
j_call: TRBJ2-3
d_call: TRBD2
cdr3_aa: CASSFRLAGETDTQYF
cdr3_nt: TGTGCCAGCAGCTTTCGGCTAGCGGGGGAGACAGATACTCAGTATTTT

v_call: TRBV20-1
clone_size: many
j_call: TRBJ1-2
d_call: .
cdr3_aa: CSATGGVHYGYTF
cdr3_nt: TGCAGTGCTACAGGAGGGGTACACTATGGCTACACCTTC

v_call: TRBV3-1
clone_size: many
j_call: TRBJ1-1
d_call: .
cdr3_aa: CASSPDFGGGTPNTEAFF
cdr3_nt: TGTGCCAGCAGCCCCGACTTCGGGGGAGGCACGCCGAACACTGAAGCTTTCTTT

v_call: TRBV4-1
clone_size: .
j_call: TRBJ2-1
d_call: .
cdr3_aa: CASRQALASYNEQFF
cdr3_nt: TGCGCCAGCAGGCAGGCACTAGCTTCCTACAATGAGCAGTTCTTC

v_call: TRBV5-4
clone_size: .
j_call: TRBJ1-2
d_call: .
cdr3_aa: CASSPNRGVFNYGYTF
cdr3_nt: TGTGCCAGCAGCCCGAACCGGGGAGTCTTTAACTATGGCTACACCTTC

v_call: TRBV28
clone_size: .
j_call: TRBJ1-2
d_call: .
cdr3_aa: CASSDKAAYGYTF
cdr3_nt: TGTGCCAGCAGTGATAAGGCAGCCTATGGCTACACCTTC

v_call: TRBV20-1
clone_size: .
j_call: TRBJ2-7
d_call: TRBD2
cdr3_aa: CSGLTSGVASYEQYF
cdr3_nt: TGCAGTGGACTGACTAGCGGGGTTGCCTCCTACGAGCAGTACTTC

v_call: TRBV9
clone_size: .
j_call: TRBJ2-1
d_call: TRBD2
cdr3_aa: CASSVAGGRAYNEQFF
cdr3_nt: TGTGCCAGCAGCGTAGCAGGAGGGAGGGCCTACAATGAGCAGTTCTTC

v_call: TRBV6-2/TRBV6-3
clone_size: .
j_call: TRBJ2-1
d_call: .
cdr3_aa: CASSNPVFRFF
cdr3_nt: TGTGCCAGCAGTAACCCCGTTTTTAGGTTCTTC

v_call: TRBV4-1
clone_size: .
j_call: TRBJ2-5
d_call: .
cdr3_aa: CASSQDLERETQYF
cdr3_nt: TGCGCCAGCAGCCAAGATCTGGAGCGAGAGACCCAGTACTTC

v_call: TRBV20-1
clone_size: many
j_call: TRBJ2-5
d_call: .
cdr3_aa: CSARQETQYF
cdr3_nt: TGCAGTGCTAGACAAGAGACCCAGTACTTC

v_call: TRBV7-7
clone_size: .
j_call: TRBJ2-1
d_call: TRBD1
cdr3_aa: CASSLALGTGANEQFF
cdr3_nt: TGTGCTAGCAGCTTAGCGCTCGGGACAGGGGCAAATGAGCAGTTCTTC

v_call: TRBV27
clone_size: .
j_call: TRBJ1-1
d_call: TRBD1
cdr3_aa: CASRRDSMNTEAFF
cdr3_nt: TGTGCCAGCAGAAGGGACAGCATGAACACTGAAGCTTTCTTT

v_call: TRBV3-1
clone_size: .
j_call: TRBJ1-4
d_call: .
cdr3_aa: CASGGAGEKLFF
cdr3_nt: TGTGCCAGTGGGGGGGCAGGGGAAAAACTGTTTTTT

v_call: TRBV3-1
clone_size: few
j_call: TRBJ2-3
d_call: .
cdr3_aa: CASSRIERGKDTQYF
cdr3_nt: TGTGCCAGCAGCCGAATTGAAAGGGGAAAAGATACGCAGTATTTT

v_call: TRBV20-1
clone_size: .
j_call: TRBJ1-1
d_call: TRBD1
cdr3_aa: CSALNRDRVAVTEAFF
cdr3_nt: TGCAGTGCGCTTAACCGGGACAGGGTGGCGGTCACTGAAGCTTTCTTT

v_call: TRBV6-4
clone_size: many
j_call: TRBJ1-5
d_call: .
cdr3_aa: CASSEGAGGNQPQHF
cdr3_nt: TGTGCCAGCAGTGAAGGGGCAGGAGGGAATCAGCCCCAGCATTTT

v_call: TRBV25-1
clone_size: once
j_call: TRBJ1-2
d_call: TRBD1
cdr3_aa: CASSDHALGTGYGYTF
cdr3_nt: TGTGCCAGCAGTGACCATGCCCTCGGGACAGGGTATGGCTACACCTTC

v_call: TRBV10-3
clone_size: .
j_call: TRBJ2-1
d_call: .
cdr3_aa: CAISKDQGNEQFF
cdr3_nt: TGTGCCATCAGTAAGGACCAAGGGAATGAGCAGTTCTTC

v_call: TRBV4-2
clone_size: .
j_call: TRBJ1-1
d_call: .
cdr3_aa: CASSQEPGTPEAFF
cdr3_nt: TGTGCCAGCAGCCAAGAACCCGGGACTCCTGAAGCTTTCTTT

v_call: TRBV27
clone_size: few
j_call: TRBJ1-4
d_call: TRBD1
cdr3_aa: CASRTIQGAREKLFF
cdr3_nt: TGTGCCAGCAGGACGATACAGGGGGCCCGAGAAAAACTGTTTTTT

v_call: TRBV2
clone_size: .
j_call: TRBJ1-6
d_call: .
cdr3_aa: CASSKEGNSRPLHF
cdr3_nt: TGTGCCAGCAGTAAAGAAGGGAATTCCCGACCCCTCCACTTT

v_call: TRBV2
clone_size: .
j_call: TRBJ2-3
d_call: TRBD2
cdr3_aa: CASASGFTDTQYF
cdr3_nt: TGTGCCAGCGCTAGCGGGTTCACAGATACGCAGTATTTT

v_call: TRBV4-1
clone_size: few
j_call: TRBJ1-4
d_call: .
cdr3_aa: CASSQGAFFPPATNEKLFF
cdr3_nt: TGCGCCAGCAGCCAAGGAGCCTTTTTTCCCCCTGCAACTAATGAAAAACTGTTTTTT

v_call: TRBV14
clone_size: .
j_call: TRBJ1-1
d_call: .
cdr3_aa: CASSQVGGSEAFF
cdr3_nt: TGTGCCAGCAGCCAAGTTGGAGGGAGTGAAGCTTTCTTT

v_call: TRBV4-1
clone_size: .
j_call: TRBJ1-1
d_call: .
cdr3_aa: CASSPGYRDNKINTEAFF
cdr3_nt: TGCGCCAGCAGCCCCGGGTATCGGGACAATAAGATTAACACTGAAGCTTTCTTT

v_call: TRBV5-1
clone_size: .
j_call: TRBJ1-1
d_call: .
cdr3_aa: CASSLVTGGLSYTEAFF
cdr3_nt: TGCGCCAGCAGCTTGGTAACCGGGGGGCTTTCGTACACTGAAGCTTTCTTT

v_call: TRBV5-5
clone_size: .
j_call: TRBJ2-5
d_call: .
cdr3_aa: CASSPEIQGLETQYF
cdr3_nt: TGTGCCAGCAGCCCAGAAATTCAGGGTTTGGAGACCCAGTACTTC

v_call: TRBV29-1
clone_size: .
j_call: TRBJ2-7
d_call: TRBD1
cdr3_aa: CSVEDRDRLYEQYF
cdr3_nt: TGCAGCGTTGAAGATCGGGACAGGCTTTACGAGCAGTACTTC

v_call: TRBV7-3
clone_size: .
j_call: TRBJ1-6
d_call: .
cdr3_aa: CASSLEGDNSPLHF
cdr3_nt: TGTGCCAGCAGCTTAGAAGGGGATAATTCACCCCTCCACTTT

v_call: TRBV29-1
clone_size: .
j_call: TRBJ1-2
d_call: .
cdr3_aa: CSVGTGSDYGYTF
cdr3_nt: TGCAGCGTTGGTACAGGGTCTGACTATGGCTACACCTTC